One sample yielded the 27 T cell receptor beta chains listed below, sequenced in a study of blood T cells in healthy people across ages. A J-beta primer mix and a sample-barcoded 5' primer were used in a second PCR of about 6 to 12 cycles. Using its own MiXCR run on the 5' RACE reads, TCRdb lists one record per CDR3 protein. Of around 780,000 distinct CDR3 sequences in the sample, 45% to 70% were seen once. The sequencing input was blood. These receptors came from a man aged 35-49 years in good health.

V is TRBV6-1 and J is TRBJ2-7; possible D gene TRBD1, 5 bases. The better agreement between TRBJ2-5 and the DNA end casts doubt on the J call. The CDR3 is 12 amino acids. Germline V gives CDR1 MNHNS, CDR2 SASEGT. CDR3 nucleotide sequence: TGTGCCAGCGACAGCCGTGTGGAGACCCAGTACTTC. Translated, it gives CASDSRVETQYF.

This CDR3 is CASSLATGTGGYTF. DNA for the CDR3: TGTGCCAGCAGTTTAGCGACAGGGACGGGGGGCTACACCTTC. The chain employs TRBV27 and TRBJ1-2, with 7 bases lining up with TRBD1. This CDR3 is built from 14 residues. The trim removed 2 bases at V and 8 bases at J, leaving 8 bases unmatched. Germline V gives CDR1 MNHEY, CDR2 SMNVEV (reference sequence).

J is TRBJ2-4 and V is TRBV28; 9 nucleotides agree with TRBD2. The length of the CDR3 is 14 residues. Germline trimming cut 3 bases from V and 6 bases from J; bases unmatched to any gene: 3. The germline CDR1 and CDR2 sequences are MDHEN and SYDVKM. CDR3 sequence: CASSLRREGNIQYF. DNA for the CDR3: TGTGCCAGCAGTTTGAGGCGGGAGGGAAACATTCAGTACTTC.

This clonotype was recorded only once. This chain links TRBV10-3 with TRBJ1-4; 8 positions agree with TRBD1. The CDR3 covers 16 residues. The V gene's germline CDR1 is ENHRY and CDR2 SYGVKD. Unmatched junction bases numbered 6, after V lost 2 bases and J lost 4 bases. The CDR3 coding sequence is TGTGCCATCAGTGAGACCGGGACAGGCGGTAATGAAAAACTGTTTTTT. This translates into CAISETGTGGNEKLFF.

The V call is TRBV20-1, the J call TRBJ2-3; unclear D gene. CDR1 is DFQATT and CDR2 is SNEGSKA in the germline V gene (reference sequence). The CDR3 contains 11 residues. V shed 2 bases and J shed 6 bases, with 6 bases lying between them. The CDR3 DNA sequence: TGCAGTGCTAGAAGCCCGGATACGCAGTATTTT. Protein product: CSARSPDTQYF.

Notes on this clonotype: An end of the junction differs from the germline gene, which may be a read error. This sequence joins TRBV9 and TRBJ2-1; possibly TRBD1 for D (5 bases). The germline V gene encodes CDR1 SGDLS and CDR2 YYNGEE. This CDR3 is built from 12 residues. The CDR3 spells CARSVGDNEQFF. For the CDR3, the DNA is TGTGCCAGAAGCGTAGGGGACAATGAGCAGTTCTTC.

This chain uses TRBV6-6 with TRBJ2-1, with D unresolved. CDR1 and CDR2 from the germline V gene are MNHNY and SVGAGI (reference sequence). The length of the CDR3 is 12 residues. V shed 0 bases and J shed 9 bases, with 6 bases lying between them. In DNA form, the CDR3 reads TGTGCCAGCAGTTACTCGTCTAGTGAGCAGTTCTTC. Protein: CASSYSSSEQFF.

V usage is TRBV20-1 and J usage is TRBJ2-7; the match to TRBD2 covers 14 bases. Judging by the DNA end, TRBJ2-4 fits better; the J call may be wrong. This CDR3 is 19 amino acids long. Germline CDR1 and CDR2: DFQATT and SNEGSKA (reference sequence). CDR3 sequence reads: CSAEPGTSGRWGTKNIQYF. As DNA, the CDR3 is TGCAGTGCTGAACCCGGGACTAGCGGGAGATGGGGGACCAAAAACATTCAGTACTTC.

The chain links TRBV6-6 to TRBJ2-4; weak D call: TRBD2 (5 bases). V lost 6 bases and J 0 bases, leaving 12 bases between the germline ends. The V gene's germline CDR1 is MNHNY and CDR2 SVGAGI (reference sequence). This CDR3 contains 15 residues. The CDR3 nucleotides read TGTGCCAGCAGCTTAGCGACGGGAGCCAAAAACATTCAGTACTTC. Protein: CASSLATGAKNIQYF.

The rearrangement uses TRBV3-1 and TRBJ1-2, with D tentatively TRBD1 (6 bases). Between the trimmed V and J ends, which lost 0 bases and 7 bases, there was a span of 12 bases. Germline CDR1 is LGHDT and CDR2 is YNNKEL (reference sequence). The CDR3 is 14 residues long. The CDR3 loop is CASSQDVRGSGYTF. Written as DNA, the CDR3 is TGTGCCAGCAGCCAAGATGTCAGGGGTTCTGGCTACACCTTC.

The V and J genes are TRBV6-4 and TRBJ2-7; D may correspond to TRBD1 or TRBD2 (5 bases each). Trimming removed 8 bases from V and 4 bases from J, with 21 bases in between. Per germline, CDR1 MRHNA and CDR2 SNTAGT. The CDR3 consists of 15 residues. The chain's CDR3 is CASWGSIWGKYEQYF. CDR3 DNA sequence: TGTGCCAGCTGGGGTTCGATTTGGGGGAAGTACGAGCAGTACTTC.

V and J are TRBV7-2 and TRBJ2-3; D gene unclear. Between the trimmed V and J ends, which lost 8 bases and 5 bases, there was a span of 8 bases. The CDR3 totals 11 residues. Germline V gene sequence: CDR1 SGHTA, CDR2 FQGNSA. The CDR3 reads CASQSVDTQYF. For the CDR3, the DNA is TGTGCCAGCCAGAGTGTAGATACGCAGTATTTT.

This clonotype was counted only a few times. The chain employs TRBV4-3 and TRBJ2-3; 9 bases agree with TRBD2. In germline, CDR1 is LGHNA, CDR2 YSLEER. The trim removed 4 bases at V and 1 base at J, leaving 6 bases unmatched. The CDR3 contains 16 residues. CDR3 sequence: CASSPSGTSRTDTQYF. The CDR3 DNA is TGCGCCAGCAGCCCCTCCGGGACTAGCCGCACAGATACGCAGTATTTT.

This clonotype was picked up a small number of times. J is TRBJ2-1 and V is TRBV29-1; TRBD2 agrees at 9 bases. Germline V gene sequence: CDR1 SQVTM, CDR2 ANQGSEA. The CDR3 is 22 amino acids. V gave up 3 bases and J gave up 0 bases; unmatched junction bases: 24. In nucleotides, the CDR3 is TGCAGCGTTGATGGGGGCAGTTTGGTAGCGGGGGCTATAAGGAGCTCCTACAATGAGCAGTTCTTC. It codes for CSVDGGSLVAGAIRSSYNEQFF.

This clonotype appeared a few times. The chain joins TRBV6-5 to TRBJ2-2, with 7 positions matching TRBD2. CDR1 MNHEY and CDR2 SVGAGI come from the germline V gene. The CDR3 covers 16 residues. The V gene end was trimmed by 0 bases and the J gene end by 4 bases; junction bases not matched to a gene: 5. CDR3 loop: CASSYSRTSITGELFF. DNA for the CDR3: TGTGCCAGCAGTTACTCGAGGACTAGTATCACCGGGGAGCTGTTTTTT.

The V gene is TRBV10-3, the J gene TRBJ2-3, with a possible D match to TRBD1 (7 bases). V lost 11 bases and J 0 bases, leaving 21 bases between the germline ends. The germline CDR1 and CDR2 sequences are ENHRY and SYGVKD. The CDR3 runs 16 residues. CDR3 DNA: TGTGCCGCAGGGGGGACGACGGGACATAGCACAGATACGCAGTATTTT. Encoded protein: CAAGGTTGHSTDTQYF.

The CDR3: CASSCIGLEETQYF. In nucleotides, the CDR3 is TGTGCCAGCAGCTGCATTGGACTAGAAGAGACCCAGTACTTC. The chain has TRBV7-2 and TRBJ2-5; 7 bases fit TRBD2. The CDR3 loop spans 14 amino acids. CDR1 is SGHTA and CDR2 is FQGNSA in the germline V gene. The V segment lost 4 bases and the J segment 3 bases; nucleotides outside the gene matches: 5.

This clonotype was seen only a few times. The J gene is TRBJ2-6, the V gene TRBV6-7; 7 bases are shared with TRBD1. TRBV6-7 belongs to the ORF category, with a function that is uncertain. The CDR3 has 17 amino acids. V lost 6 bases, J lost 2 bases, and 10 bases stayed unmatched. The CDR3 loop is CASRYRGPPAGANVLTF. DNA for the CDR3: TGTGCCAGCAGATACAGGGGCCCCCCTGCTGGGGCCAACGTCCTGACTTTC.

The CDR3 region is CASSISQQDNEQYF. The DNA for the CDR3 is TGTGCCAGTAGTATTTCGCAGCAAGACAATGAGCAGTACTTC. The chain employs TRBV19 and TRBJ2-5; D not resolved. V dropped 3 bases and J dropped 11 bases, with 19 bases sitting between them. The CDR3 has 14 residues. Germline assignment: CDR1 LNHDA and CDR2 SQIVND (reference sequence). The full variable domain, completed using reference TRBV19 and TRBJ2-5, is DGGITQSPKYLFRKEGQNVTLSCEQNLNHDAMYWYRQDPGQGLRLIYYSQIVNDFQKGDIAEGYSVSREKKESFPLTVTSAQKNPTAFYLCASSISQQDNEQYFGPGTRLLVL.

J is TRBJ1-2 and V is TRBV18; D may be TRBD1 (5 bases). Trimming removed 4 bases from V and 8 bases from J, with 23 bases in between. The CDR3 has 16 amino acids. From germline, CDR1 is KGHSH and CDR2 LQKENI. CDR3 nucleotides: TGTGCCAGCTCACGAGATACCGGGACGTCGGGCGGAGGCTACACCTTC. As protein: CASSRDTGTSGGGYTF. The full variable domain, in which reference TRBV18 and TRBJ1-2 provide the parts outside the CDR3, is NAGVMQNPRHLVRRRGQEARLRCSPMKGHSHVYWYRQLPEEGLKFMVYLQKENIIDESGMPKERFSAEFPKEGPSILRIQQVVRGDSAAYFCASSRDTGTSGGGYTFGSGTRLTVV.

V usage is TRBV6-2 or TRBV6-3 and J usage is TRBJ2-1, with 8 bases lining up with TRBD2. CDR1 is MNHEY, CDR2 SVGEGT, per germline. CDR3 length: 16 amino acids. With V trimmed by 6 bases and J by 0 bases, 7 bases remained unmatched. This CDR3 is CASRRGGPSSYNEQFF. CDR3 nucleotides: TGTGCCAGCAGGCGCGGGGGGCCGAGCTCCTACAATGAGCAGTTCTTC.

The chain is built from TRBV28 and TRBJ2-3; 10 bases are a match to TRBD2. V lost 9 bases to trimming and J lost 2 bases; unmatched junction nucleotides: 17. CDR1 and CDR2 from the germline V gene are MDHEN and SYDVKM. CDR3 length: 18 residues. The DNA for the CDR3 is TGTGCCAGTACGGACAGGCTAGCGGGAGAGATGTTCACAGATACGCAGTATTTT. As protein: CASTDRLAGEMFTDTQYF.

V gene TRBV29-1 combines with J gene TRBJ2-7; TRBD2 matches at 7 bases. Trimming at V came to 6 bases and at J to 2 bases, leaving 10 bases not matched to a gene. Per germline, CDR1 SQVTM and CDR2 ANQGSEA. The CDR3 covers 14 residues. The CDR3 loop reads CSVSIAGTAYEQYF. In nucleotides, the CDR3 is TGCAGCGTCTCGATAGCGGGTACCGCCTACGAGCAGTACTTC.

The V gene is TRBV12-3 or TRBV12-4, the J gene TRBJ2-5; D uncertain. Trimming took 5 bases from V and 11 from J, leaving 24 bases between them. The CDR3 totals 15 residues. The DNA for the CDR3 is TGTGCCAGCAGTCCCTCGGCAGGCCCTATCAGTGGGCAGTACTTC. This sequence encodes CASSPSAGPISGQYF.

The chain couples TRBV12-5 to TRBJ1-2; D is undetermined. V was shortened by 6 bases and J by 2 bases, with 13 bases between the two germline ends. Germline loops: CDR1 LGHNT, CDR2 FRNRAP. The CDR3 extends over 14 amino acids. The CDR3 DNA sequence: TGTGCTAGTGGCAAGGGCAGGACCAACTATGGCTACACCTTC. Translating gives CASGKGRTNYGYTF.

The chain uses TRBV10-3 and TRBJ2-5; no firm D call. Per germline, CDR1 ENHRY and CDR2 SYGVKD. The germline V and J ends were trimmed by 4 bases and 7 bases, with 10 bases remaining between them. This CDR3 has 12 residues. In DNA form, the CDR3 reads TGTGCCATCAGTGTTGGGTCTGGGACCCAGTACTTC. Its translation is CAISVGSGTQYF.

The chain uses TRBV25-1 and TRBJ1-2; D gene unclear. V was cut by 4 bases and J by 4 bases, with 28 bases left in between. The CDR3 spans 19 residues. Germline CDR1 reads MGHDK; CDR2 reads SYGVNS. The CDR3, as DNA: TGTGCCAGCAGTGGCCCACTCGGAGTGGAGTACGAGATTCTCTATGGCTACACCTTC. This gives the protein CASSGPLGVEYEILYGYTF.